This T cell receptor beta chain was profiled in a study of identical twins. TCRdb re-called the 5' RACE reads through MiXCR, storing one row per CDR3 protein. The sample shows approximately 470,000 distinct CDR3 sequences, 14% of them seen only once. The length of the CDR3 is 15 residues. V was cut by 4 bases and J by 6 bases, with 18 bases left in between. The germline gives CDR1 SGHRS, CDR2 YFSETQ. In its sample, this clonotype was seen a few times. Separately, the same data were catalogued under a study of yellow fever vaccine responses in identical twins.

The chain joins TRBV5-1 to TRBJ2-3; either TRBD1 or TRBD2 may fit D (5 bases each). Sample: CD4+ T cells sorted from blood. The sequence came from a woman aged 18-35 years in good health. CDR3 bases: TGCGCCAGCAGCCTGAACCCCCGGGACGCGGATACGCAGTATTTT. It encodes CASSLNPRDADTQYF.